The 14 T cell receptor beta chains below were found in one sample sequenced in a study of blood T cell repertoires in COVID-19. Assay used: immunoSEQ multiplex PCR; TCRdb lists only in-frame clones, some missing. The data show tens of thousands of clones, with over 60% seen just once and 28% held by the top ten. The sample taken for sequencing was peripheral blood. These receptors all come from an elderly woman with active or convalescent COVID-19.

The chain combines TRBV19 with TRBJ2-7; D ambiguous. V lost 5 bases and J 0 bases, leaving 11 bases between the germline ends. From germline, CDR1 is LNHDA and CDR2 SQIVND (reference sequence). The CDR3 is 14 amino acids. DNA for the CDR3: TGTGCCAGTAGTCAGGCCTTAAGCTCCTACGAGCAGTACTTC. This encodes CASSQALSSYEQYF.

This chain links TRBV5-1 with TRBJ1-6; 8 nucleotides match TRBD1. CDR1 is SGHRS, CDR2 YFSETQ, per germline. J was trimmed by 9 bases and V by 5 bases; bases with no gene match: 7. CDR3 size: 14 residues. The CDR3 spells CASSSDREGSPLHF. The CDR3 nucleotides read TGCGCCAGCAGTTCGGACAGGGAGGGTTCACCCCTCCACTTT.

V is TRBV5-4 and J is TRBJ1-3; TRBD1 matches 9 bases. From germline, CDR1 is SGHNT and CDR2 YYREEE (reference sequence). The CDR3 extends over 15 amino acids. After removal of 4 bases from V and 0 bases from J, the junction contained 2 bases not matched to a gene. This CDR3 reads CASSRDRASGNTIYF. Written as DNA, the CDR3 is TGTGCCAGCAGCCGGGACAGGGCCTCTGGAAACACCATATATTTT.

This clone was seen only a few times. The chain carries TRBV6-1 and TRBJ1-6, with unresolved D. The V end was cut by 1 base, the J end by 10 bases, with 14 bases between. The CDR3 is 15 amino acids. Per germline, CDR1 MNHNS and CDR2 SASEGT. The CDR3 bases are TGTGCCAGCAGTGAAGAGATGGAGGGAGGATCACCCCTCCACTTT. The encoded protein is CASSEEMEGGSPLHF.

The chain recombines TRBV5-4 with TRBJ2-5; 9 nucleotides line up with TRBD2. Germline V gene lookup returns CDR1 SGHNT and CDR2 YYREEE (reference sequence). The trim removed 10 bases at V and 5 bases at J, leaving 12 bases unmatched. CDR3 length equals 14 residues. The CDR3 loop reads CAGKSGGRSETQYF. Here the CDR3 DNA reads TGTGCCGGCAAAAGCGGGGGGAGATCGGAGACCCAGTACTTC.

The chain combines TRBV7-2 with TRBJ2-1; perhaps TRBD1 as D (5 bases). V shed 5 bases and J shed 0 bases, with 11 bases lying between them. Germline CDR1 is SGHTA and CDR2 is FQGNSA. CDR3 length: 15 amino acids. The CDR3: CASSQLTGSYNEQFF. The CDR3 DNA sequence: TGTGCCAGCAGCCAGCTTACAGGCTCCTACAATGAGCAGTTCTTC.

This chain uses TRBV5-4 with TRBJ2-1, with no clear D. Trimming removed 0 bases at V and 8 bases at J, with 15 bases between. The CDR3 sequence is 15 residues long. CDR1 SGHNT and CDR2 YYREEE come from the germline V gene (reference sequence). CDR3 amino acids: CASSLELSNHDEQFF. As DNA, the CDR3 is TGTGCCAGCAGCTTGGAACTATCAAACCACGATGAGCAGTTCTTC.

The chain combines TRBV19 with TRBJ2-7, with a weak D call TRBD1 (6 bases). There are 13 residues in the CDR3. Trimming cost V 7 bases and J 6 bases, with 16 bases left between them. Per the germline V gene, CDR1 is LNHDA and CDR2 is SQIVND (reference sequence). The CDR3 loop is CASKDPTGLEQYF. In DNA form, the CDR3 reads TGTGCCAGTAAGGACCCCACAGGGCTCGAGCAGTACTTC.

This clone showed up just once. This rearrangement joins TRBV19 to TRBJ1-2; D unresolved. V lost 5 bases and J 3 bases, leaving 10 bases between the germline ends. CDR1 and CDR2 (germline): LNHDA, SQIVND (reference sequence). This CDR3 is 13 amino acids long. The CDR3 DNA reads TGTGCCAGTAGTCTCCAGGTAGACTATGGCTACACCTTC. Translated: CASSLQVDYGYTF.

The CDR3 sequence: CASRGGQETQYF. DNA of the CDR3: TGTGCCAGCAGGGGGGGCCAAGAGACCCAGTACTTC. The chain employs TRBV2 and TRBJ2-5, with a possible D match to TRBD2 (6 bases). Germline V gene lookup returns CDR1 SNHLY and CDR2 FYNNEI. V was clipped by 6 bases and J by 1 base, with 6 bases between them. There are 12 residues in the CDR3.

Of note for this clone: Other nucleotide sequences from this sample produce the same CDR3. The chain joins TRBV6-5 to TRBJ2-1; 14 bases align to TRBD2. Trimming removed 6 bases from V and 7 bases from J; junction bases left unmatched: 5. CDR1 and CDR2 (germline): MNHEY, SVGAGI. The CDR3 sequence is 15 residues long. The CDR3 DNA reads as TGTGCCAGCAGACCCGGACTAGCGGGGGGAAATGAGCAGTTCTTC. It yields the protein CASRPGLAGGNEQFF.

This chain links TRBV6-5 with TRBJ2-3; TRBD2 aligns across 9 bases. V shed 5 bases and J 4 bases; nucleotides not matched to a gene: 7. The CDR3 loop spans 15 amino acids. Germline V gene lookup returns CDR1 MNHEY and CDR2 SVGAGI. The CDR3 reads CASSQRGAVADTQYF. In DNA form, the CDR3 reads TGTGCCAGCAGTCAGCGGGGGGCGGTCGCAGATACGCAGTATTTT.

CDR3 in amino acids: CASSMTGLSGNTIYF. CDR3 coding DNA: TGCGCCAGCAGCATGACAGGTCTCTCTGGAAACACCATATATTTT. The V call is TRBV5-1, the J call TRBJ1-3; D possibly corresponds to TRBD1 (6 bases). Germline assignment: CDR1 SGHRS and CDR2 YFSETQ. The CDR3 has 15 amino acids. V shed 4 bases and J shed 0 bases, with 11 bases lying between them.

The CDR3 loop reads CASTAWTGTEAFF. The CDR3 coding sequence is TGTGCCAGCACCGCCTGGACAGGGACCGAAGCTTTCTTT. The gene calls are TRBV12-3 or TRBV12-4 and TRBJ1-1, with 8 nucleotides matching TRBD1. CDR3 length: 13 amino acids. With V trimmed by 7 bases and J by 8 bases, 9 bases remained unmatched.